A single sample is the source of the 18 T cell receptor beta chains below, sequenced in a study of CD8 T cells in ankylosing spondylitis. These receptors' antigens are unknown. Study-wide results and limits: For ankylosing spondylitis blood, a TCR beta motif of under 10 highly homologous variants appeared characteristic.

MiXCR, applied by TCRdb to the 5' RACE reads, yields one record per CDR3 protein. The repertoire holds 500,000 to 650,000 distinct CDR3 sequences, with approximately 5.3% as singletons. The sequenced sample consisted of blood, either unsorted or a sorted T cell fraction (not recorded which). These receptors all come from a male donor with ankylosing spondylitis.

The V call is TRBV18, the J call TRBJ2-5; no definite D call. The V gene's germline CDR1 is KGHSH and CDR2 LQKENI. Trimming took 6 bases from V and 1 from J, leaving 12 bases between them. The length of the CDR3 is 14 residues. CDR3 coding DNA: TGTGCCAGCTCTCCTGCTCCCCCCCAAGAGACCCAGTACTTC. Translating it yields CASSPAPPQETQYF.

Points on this clonotype: Since a much larger clone is just one base distant, this may be a read error. This chain's CDR3 is CASSDLWSPYNEQFF. The DNA of the CDR3 is TGTGCCAGCAGCGACCTGTGGAGCCCCTACAATGAGCAGTTCTTC. The chain joins TRBV6-2 or TRBV6-3 to TRBJ2-1; no firm D call. With 6 bases removed from V and 2 bases from J, the gap between germline ends came to 14 bases. CDR3 length equals 15 residues. Germline values: CDR1 MNHEY, CDR2 SVGEGT.

The chain uses TRBV7-9 and TRBJ2-1, with 11 nucleotides matching TRBD2. The CDR3 has 15 residues. CDR1 SEHNR and CDR2 FQNEAQ come from the germline V gene (reference sequence). V was pared by 7 bases and J by 4 bases, with 6 bases of the junction left unmatched. The DNA of the CDR3 is TGTGCCAGCATCCCCGGGACTAGCGGTTACAATGAGCAGTTCTTC. Amino acid sequence: CASIPGTSGYNEQFF.

This clonotype has at least ten counts. The CDR3 DNA reads TGTGCCAGCAGCTTATCGACAGGTCTGATCTACGAGCAGTACTTC. It specifies CASSLSTGLIYEQYF. The V gene is TRBV7-2, the J gene TRBJ2-7; the D gene is possibly TRBD1 (6 bases). The CDR3 has 15 amino acids. V lost 2 bases and J lost 3, with 14 bases in between. CDR1 SGHTA and CDR2 FQGNSA come from the germline V gene.

This clonotype was picked up many times. The J gene is TRBJ1-1, the V gene TRBV7-9; 7 nucleotides line up with TRBD1. CDR3 length equals 12 residues. CDR1 SEHNR and CDR2 FQNEAQ come from the germline V gene (reference sequence). V gave up 4 bases and J gave up 9 bases; unmatched junction bases: 5. This CDR3 reads CASSSMGQKAFF. CDR3 bases: TGTGCCAGCAGCTCCATGGGACAGAAAGCTTTCTTT.

This clonotype was counted at least ten times. The rearrangement joins TRBV7-2 to TRBJ1-2; D remains ambiguous. The germline CDR1 and CDR2 sequences are SGHTA and FQGNSA. This CDR3 contains 14 residues. V was pared by 4 bases and J by 2 bases, with 11 bases between. The CDR3 DNA reads as TGTGCCAGCAGCTGGGGAGTATTGAACTATGGCTACACCTTC. It translates to CASSWGVLNYGYTF.

This clonotype has at least ten counts. This chain connects TRBV27 to TRBJ2-7; the match to TRBD2 covers 9 bases. The length of the CDR3 is 14 residues. Germline values: CDR1 MNHEY, CDR2 SMNVEV (reference sequence). Trimming at V came to 3 bases and at J to 7 bases, leaving 7 bases not matched to a gene. The CDR3 sequence: CASSFAGGPGEQYF. CDR3 sequence (DNA): TGTGCCAGCAGTTTCGCGGGAGGGCCGGGGGAGCAGTACTTC.

The rearrangement links TRBV29-1 to TRBJ1-5; 9 positions agree with TRBD1. CDR3 size: 13 residues. The germline V gene has CDR1 SQVTM and CDR2 ANQGSEA. V lost 4 bases to trimming and J lost 7 bases; unmatched junction nucleotides: 5. Written as DNA, the CDR3 is TGCAGCGTTGTCACAGGGGGCGGCCAGCCCCAGCATTTT. This translates into CSVVTGGGQPQHF.

This clonotype was counted ten times or more. The rearrangement links TRBV12-3 or TRBV12-4 to TRBJ1-6; D is undetermined. V lost 3 bases and J 6 bases, leaving 6 bases between the germline ends. The CDR3 has 13 amino acids. The CDR3 region is CASSLLLNSPLHF. The CDR3 nucleotides read TGTGCCAGCAGTTTGCTCCTTAATTCACCCCTCCACTTT.

Only a few counts were recorded for this clonotype. The chain recombines TRBV3-1 with TRBJ1-2, with D uncertain. CDR1 is LGHDT and CDR2 is YNNKEL in the germline V gene (reference sequence). With 1 base removed from V and 4 bases from J, the gap between germline ends came to 13 bases. CDR3 size: 15 residues. The CDR3 bases are TGTGCCAGCAGCCAAGGGGCGGCGGAATCCTATGGCTACACCTTC. Protein product: CASSQGAAESYGYTF.

This clonotype was seen ten or more times. This chain joins TRBV7-2 and TRBJ1-1; D uncertain. There are 15 residues in the CDR3. Germline lookup yields CDR1 SGHTA and CDR2 FQGNSA. Trimming removed 4 bases from V and 2 bases from J, with 14 bases in between. CDR3 sequence: CASSWRFTTNTEAFF. The CDR3 nucleotides read TGTGCCAGCAGCTGGAGATTTACAACCAACACTGAAGCTTTCTTT.

In its sample, this clonotype was seen a few times. The chain uses TRBV7-2 and TRBJ2-5; perhaps TRBD1 as D (5 bases). CDR1 and CDR2 from the germline V gene are SGHTA and FQGNSA. The CDR3 loop spans 14 amino acids. V dropped 3 bases and J dropped 5 bases, with 13 bases sitting between them. CDR3 DNA: TGTGCCAGCAGCTTCCAGGGCTCCTCGGAGACCCAGTACTTC. This sequence encodes CASSFQGSSETQYF.

This clonotype was seen at least ten times. The chain joins TRBV6-2 or TRBV6-3 to TRBJ2-3; D not resolved. V was trimmed by 6 bases and J by 2 bases, leaving 12 bases between them. The V gene's germline CDR1 is MNHEY and CDR2 SVGEGT. The CDR3 has 14 amino acids. As DNA, the CDR3 is TGTGCCAGCAGGGCCGAATACGCCACAGATACGCAGTATTTT. Amino acids: CASRAEYATDTQYF.

This clonotype was seen at least ten times. The chain recombines TRBV20-1 with TRBJ1-1, with D unclear. V was trimmed by 4 bases and J by 1 base, leaving 10 bases between them. The CDR3 covers 13 residues. Germline V lookup: CDR1 DFQATT, CDR2 SNEGSKA (reference sequence). The CDR3 sequence is CSAIDARNTEAFF. The DNA of the CDR3 is TGCAGTGCTATAGACGCCCGGAACACTGAAGCTTTCTTT.

In its sample, this clonotype was seen many times. The chain couples TRBV18 to TRBJ2-7, with TRBD1 matching over 8 bases. The CDR3 extends over 14 amino acids. The V segment lost 3 bases and the J segment 5 bases; nucleotides outside the gene matches: 6. Germline V CDR1 and CDR2: KGHSH, LQKENI. The DNA of the CDR3 is TGTGCCAGCTCACCGGGGACAGGCGTCGACGAGCAGTACTTC. Translating gives CASSPGTGVDEQYF.

This clonotype has at least ten counts. The rearrangement uses TRBV15 and TRBJ2-7, with D hard to call. This CDR3 is built from 13 residues. V lost 0 bases to trimming and J lost 4 bases, with 7 bases between them. CDR1 and CDR2 (germline): LNHNV, YYDKDF (reference sequence). CDR3 DNA sequence: TGTGCCACCAGCAGAGATCCCGGTTACGAGCAGTACTTC. Translation: CATSRDPGYEQYF. The full variable domain, with the rest looked up from reference TRBV15 and TRBJ2-7, is DAMVIQNPRYQVTQFGKPVTLSCSQTLNHNVMYWYQQKSSQAPKLLFHYYDKDFNNEADTPDNFQSRRPNTSFCFLDIRSPGLGDTAMYLCATSRDPGYEQYFGPGTRLTVT.

A few counts support this clonotype. V and J are TRBV27 and TRBJ2-7; TRBD2 might be the D (6 bases). V was shortened by 3 bases and J by 2 bases, with 14 bases between the two germline ends. The V gene's germline CDR1 is MNHEY and CDR2 SMNVEV (reference sequence). The CDR3 totals 15 residues. The CDR3 region is CASSLEFWGAYEQYF. The CDR3 region has the DNA TGTGCCAGCAGTTTGGAGTTTTGGGGGGCCTACGAGCAGTACTTC.

The table lists this clonotype with many counts. This chain uses TRBV29-1 with TRBJ1-1, with D possibly matching TRBD1 (6 bases). This CDR3 is built from 13 residues. Trimming left V 7 bases short and J 0 bases short, with 12 bases between. Germline V lookup: CDR1 SQVTM, CDR2 ANQGSEA. Here the CDR3 DNA reads TGCAGCGCCTCCGGGGGGCTGAACACTGAAGCTTTCTTT. Amino acid sequence: CSASGGLNTEAFF.